A single sample is the source of the 16 T cell receptor beta chains below, sequenced in a study of T cell responses to AZD1222 COVID-19 vaccine. Method: immunoSEQ multiplex PCR; TCRdb's copy keeps in-frame clones and lacks some. The sample consists of under 100,000 clones, 86% of them appearing once. Specimen: peripheral blood, collected on day 0 of AZD1222 vaccination. The receptors here all came from an adult in good health.

The CDR3 sequence is CASSLGPASYNEQFF. The CDR3 nucleotides are TGTGCCAGCAGCTTAGGTCCTGCCTCCTACAATGAGCAGTTCTTC. The chain couples TRBV11-3 to TRBJ2-1; D ambiguous. The ends were cut back, 1 base at V and 0 bases at J, with 7 bases in the middle. Per the germline V gene, CDR1 is SGHNT and CDR2 is YENEEA. The CDR3 contains 15 residues. Complete variable domain (other parts from reference TRBV11-3 and TRBJ2-1): EAGVVQSPRYKIIEKKQPVAFWCNPISGHNTLYWYLQNLGQGPELLIRYENEEAVDDSQLPKDRFSAERLKGVDSTLKIQPAELGDSAVYLCASSLGPASYNEQFFGPGTRLTVL.

The rearrangement uses TRBV5-8 and TRBJ1-2; D remains unclear. Trimming took 0 bases from V and 10 from J, leaving 7 bases between them. The CDR3 is 11 amino acids. Germline CDR1 reads SGHTS; CDR2 reads YDEGEE. The CDR3 DNA reads TGTGCCAGCAGCTTGGTGGTACCCTACACCTTC. This codes for CASSLVVPYTF.

In this sample, this clone turned up a few times. The chain uses TRBV3-1 (or the pseudogene TRBV3-2) and TRBJ1-1; no definite D call. The CDR3 is 15 residues long. Trimming removed 1 base at V and 5 bases at J, with 14 bases between. Looked up from germline, CDR1 is LGHDT and CDR2 is YNNKEL (reference sequence). The CDR3, as DNA: TGTGCCAGCAGCCAAGGCGCGTGGGCCGCGACTGAAGCTTTCTTT. This sequence encodes CASSQGAWAATEAFF.

This chain uses TRBV2 with TRBJ2-5; possibly TRBD1 for D (6 bases). V lost 10 bases and J 1 base, leaving 10 bases between the germline ends. CDR3 length: 12 residues. Germline CDR1 reads SNHLY; CDR2 reads FYNNEI. CDR3 nucleotide sequence: TGTGCCACCACAGGGACCCAAGAGACCCAGTACTTC. Translating gives CATTGTQETQYF.

This sequence joins TRBV7-2 and TRBJ2-7; either TRBD1 or TRBD2 may supply D (5 bases each). CDR1 and CDR2 from the germline V gene are SGHTA and FQGNSA. The CDR3 runs 14 residues. V gave up 4 bases and J gave up 7 bases, with 17 bases separating them. CDR3: CASSSGTRPVEQYF. CDR3 sequence (DNA): TGTGCCAGCAGCTCCGGGACCAGACCAGTAGAGCAGTACTTC.

This rearrangement joins TRBV10-3 to TRBJ2-3; D perhaps matches TRBD1 (6 bases). The V end lost 0 bases, the J end lost 3 bases, and 10 bases lay between the germline ends. The length of the CDR3 is 15 residues. CDR1 and CDR2 (germline): ENHRY, SYGVKD. DNA for the CDR3: TGTGCCATCAGTGAGTCGAGAGACAGGACAGATACGCAGTATTTT. Amino acid sequence: CAISESRDRTDTQYF.

V and J are TRBV4-3 and TRBJ2-7, with 10 bases aligning to TRBD2. Germline CDR1 LGHNA, CDR2 YSLEER. The CDR3 sequence is 16 residues long. J was trimmed by 2 bases and V by 0 bases; bases with no gene match: 4. CDR3 protein: CASSQDLGTSAYEQYF. The CDR3 bases are TGCGCCAGCAGCCAAGATCTGGGGACTAGCGCCTACGAGCAGTACTTC.

The genes are TRBV21-1 and TRBJ2-7. TRBV21-1 is a pseudogene locus. The length of the CDR3 is 15 residues. In DNA, the CDR3 is TGTGCCAGCAGCGCGCTAGAACCAGGTGAGGACGAGCAGTACTTC. Translated, it gives CASSALEPGEDEQYF.

The chain uses TRBV19 and TRBJ2-1; perhaps D is TRBD1 or TRBD2 (5 bases each). This CDR3 comprises 12 residues. Germline CDR1 LNHDA, CDR2 SQIVND (reference sequence). Trimming cost V 5 bases and J 9 bases, with 11 bases left between them. CDR3 in amino acids: CASSATGGEQFF. The CDR3 coding sequence is TGTGCCAGTAGTGCAACAGGAGGTGAGCAGTTCTTC.

The V call is TRBV7-9, the J call TRBJ2-7; the match to TRBD2 covers 7 bases. The V gene end was trimmed by 1 base and the J gene end by 0 bases; junction bases not matched to a gene: 15. The CDR3 runs 19 residues. CDR1 and CDR2 from the germline V gene are SEHNR and FQNEAQ (reference sequence). In nucleotides, the CDR3 is TGTGCCAGCAGCTTAGGACTGGGACCTCTAGCGGAGTTCTCCTACGAGCAGTACTTC. Its translation: CASSLGLGPLAEFSYEQYF. Full variable domain (rest looked up from reference TRBV7-9 and TRBJ2-7): DTGVSQNPRHKITKRGQNVTFRCDPISEHNRLYWYRQTLGQGPEFLTYFQNEAQLEKSRLLSDRFSAERPKGSFSTLEIQRTEQGDSAMYLCASSLGLGPLAEFSYEQYFGPGTRLTVT.

The sample holds one count of this clone. The rearrangement uses TRBV5-8 and TRBJ2-5; D gene unclear. The CDR3 runs to 14 residues. Trimming removed 0 bases from V and 3 bases from J, with 9 bases in between. Germline V gene data show CDR1 as SGHTS and CDR2 as YDEGEE. In DNA, the CDR3 is TGTGCCAGCAGCTTGGGGGGTAACGAAGAGACCCAGTACTTC. It specifies CASSLGGNEETQYF.

This rearrangement joins TRBV9 to TRBJ2-7; 11 bases align to TRBD2. Germline lookup yields CDR1 SGDLS and CDR2 YYNGEE. With 4 bases clipped from V and 1 base from J, the junction kept 10 bases outside the gene matches. This CDR3 is built from 17 residues. The CDR3 is CASSQKGTSGWSYEQYF. The CDR3, as DNA: TGTGCCAGCAGCCAGAAAGGGACTAGCGGTTGGTCCTACGAGCAGTACTTC.

V is TRBV19 and J is TRBJ1-5; possible D gene TRBD1, 5 bases. V dropped 5 bases and J dropped 6 bases, with 11 bases sitting between them. The CDR3 extends over 13 amino acids. CDR1 and CDR2 (germline): LNHDA, SQIVND (reference sequence). CDR3 in DNA: TGTGCCAGTAGTGCGACAGTGCGTCAGCCCCAGCATTTT. Translated, it gives CASSATVRQPQHF. Complete variable domain (other parts from reference TRBV19 and TRBJ1-5): DGGITQSPKYLFRKEGQNVTLSCEQNLNHDAMYWYRQDPGQGLRLIYYSQIVNDFQKGDIAEGYSVSREKKESFPLTVTSAQKNPTAFYLCASSATVRQPQHFGDGTRLSIL.

The V and J genes are TRBV28 and TRBJ2-7; possible D gene TRBD1, 6 bases. The germline gives CDR1 MDHEN, CDR2 SYDVKM. Trimming took 2 bases from V and 0 from J, leaving 20 bases between them. This CDR3 spans 18 amino acids. The CDR3 region is CASSLPPAGARLSYEQYF. The CDR3 DNA reads TGTGCCAGCAGTTTACCTCCGGCAGGGGCCCGACTCTCCTACGAGCAGTACTTC.

This clone was recorded a few times. V and J are TRBV7-9 and TRBJ2-7; maybe TRBD1 (6 bases). The ends were cut back, 7 bases at V and 6 bases at J, with 10 bases in the middle. Per the germline V gene, CDR1 is SEHNR and CDR2 is FQNEAQ (reference sequence). The CDR3 runs to 11 residues. The CDR3 bases are TGTGCCAGCACCCTAGGGGGCGAGCAGTACTTC. Translation: CASTLGGEQYF. The variable domain in full, completed from reference TRBV7-9 and TRBJ2-7, reads DTGVSQNPRHKITKRGQNVTFRCDPISEHNRLYWYRQTLGQGPEFLTYFQNEAQLEKSRLLSDRFSAERPKGSFSTLEIQRTEQGDSAMYLCASTLGGEQYFGPGTRLTVT.

The chain employs TRBV7-6 and TRBJ1-3; 7 nucleotides agree with TRBD1. Germline values: CDR1 SGHVS, CDR2 FNYEAQ. The V and J ends lost 5 bases and 4 bases, in that order; junction bases with no gene match: 11. This CDR3 has 16 residues. Here the CDR3 reads CASSQNPQGKGNTIYF. CDR3 bases: TGTGCCAGCAGCCAAAACCCACAGGGGAAGGGAAACACCATATATTTT. Combining the CDR3 with reference TRBV7-6 and TRBJ1-3 gives the whole variable domain GAGVSQSPRYKVTKRGQDVALRCDPISGHVSLYWYRQALGQGPEFLTYFNYEAQQDKSGLPNDRFSAERPEGSISTLTIQRTEQRDSAMYRCASSQNPQGKGNTIYFGEGSWLTVV.